This TCR beta chain was profiled in a study of regulatory T cells in long-lasting Graves disease. Study-wide results and caveats: Under persistent disease, TRBV28, TRBJ1-2 and TRBJ2-5 were used preferentially. Newly diagnosed Graves' patients had higher TCR diversity than persistent ones. Examination was confined to peripheral blood, excluding thyroid tissue.

Trimming left V 5 bases short and J 2 bases short, with 10 bases between. CDR1 and CDR2 from the germline V gene are SGHTA and FQGNSA. The CDR3 length is 13 residues. This clonotype was observed a few times. Antigen unknown. The time point denotes: persistent/refractory GD, antithyroid drugs over 5 years with positive TRAb. The authors made the TCR library using RNA they extracted from PBMCs. Into tubes containing EDTA, approximately 8.5 milliliters of peripheral blood were drawn. Arm-PCR of CDR3 regions and iRepertoire HTBI primers were the basis on which TCR beta libraries were built. MiXCR, run by TCRdb on the multiplex PCR reads, gives a single entry per CDR3 protein. The sample yields approximately 400,000 distinct CDR3 sequences, around 23% seen once.

The material was peripheral blood mononuclear cells (PBMCs), obtained when the disease was refractory, from a patient treated with antithyroid drugs. The receptor's source is a woman in her thirties or forties with Graves disease. This sequence joins TRBV7-2 and TRBJ2-7; unclear D gene. The CDR3 spells CASSRRFTYEQYF. CDR3 nucleotide sequence: TGTGCCAGCAGCCGCAGGTTTACCTACGAGCAGTACTTC.